This T cell receptor beta chain comes out of a study of siplizumab effects on memory and regulatory T cells. Overall study results and limits: Siplizumab cultures yielded proliferating Tregs whose suppressive function was not confirmed. Under siplizumab, an average around 69% of mappable alloreactive CD4+ clones were Treg-derived, compared with around 25% in controls. A small minority of alloreactive clones were mapped to unstimulated subsets. Naive-or-memory phenotypes were unassignable for roughly 75-95% of proliferating CD4+ or CD8+ clones.

A word on this clone: Antigen: not known.

Some clones are missing from TCRdb's copy, which holds only in-frame ones; the method was immunoSEQ multiplex PCR. The repertoire includes approximately 100,000 clones, around 93% of them detected once, and roughly 0.15% sits in the top ten. The CDR3 has 17 amino acids. V trimming: 3 bases; J trimming: 7 bases; junction bases outside the gene matches: 16. Germline CDR1 is SGHRS and CDR2 is YFSETQ. The sequence derives from a human donor in good health. V is TRBV5-1 and J is TRBJ2-7; the match to TRBD2 covers 10 bases. Sequencing was carried out using non-Treg CD4+ T cells sorted from blood. CDR3 loop: CASSSQAAGGRTREQYF. The CDR3 nucleotides are TGCGCCAGCAGCTCGCAAGCAGCGGGGGGGCGAACACGGGAGCAGTACTTC.